Shown below are 10 T cell receptor beta chains from a single sample sequenced in a study of blood T cell repertoires in COVID-19. Sequenced by immunoSEQ multiplex PCR; TCRdb stores in-frame clones only, minus some. This table has some 220,000 clones, approximately 84% appearing once. The sequenced material came from peripheral blood. Source of these receptors: a man aged 45-65 years who had recovered from COVID-19.

This CDR3 reads CASSLRLAGSTDTQYF. The CDR3 nucleotides read TGTGCCAGCAGTCTCCGACTAGCTGGTAGCACAGATACGCAGTATTTT. This sequence joins TRBV27 and TRBJ2-3; 7 nucleotides line up with TRBD2. The ends lost 5 bases at V and 0 bases at J; junction bases unmatched: 8. Germline loops: CDR1 MNHEY, CDR2 SMNVEV (reference sequence). The CDR3 length is 16 residues.

This sequence joins TRBV7-8 and TRBJ1-1, with TRBD1 as a possible D gene (5 bases). The germline gives CDR1 SGHVS, CDR2 FQNEAQ. CDR3 length: 13 amino acids. Trimming took off 3 bases at V and 1 base at J, with 6 bases between the two ends. The CDR3 DNA reads TGTGCCAGCAGCTTGACAGAGAACACTGAAGCTTTCTTT. The encoded protein is CASSLTENTEAFF.

The chain links TRBV5-1 to TRBJ2-6, with D perhaps TRBD1 (5 bases). The CDR3 is made up of 16 amino acids. The V gene lost 4 bases and the J gene lost 2 bases, with 13 bases spanning the gap. Germline lookup yields CDR1 SGHRS and CDR2 YFSETQ. The CDR3, as DNA: TGCGCCAGCAGCCGTCCAGGGTCCCCTGGGGCCAACGTCCTGACTTTC. Its translation: CASSRPGSPGANVLTF.

This chain uses TRBV14 with TRBJ2-1; the match to TRBD2 covers 11 bases. Trimming cost V 5 bases and J 6 bases; bases outside gene matches: 15. This CDR3 spans 18 amino acids. The germline V gene has CDR1 SGHDN and CDR2 FVKESK. The CDR3 is CASSSRGDSGRALNEQFF. CDR3 nucleotide sequence: TGTGCCAGCAGCTCCCGGGGGGATAGCGGGAGGGCCCTCAATGAGCAGTTCTTC.

The V call is TRBV5-5, the J call TRBJ2-1; possibly TRBD2 for D (6 bases). The CDR3 has 15 residues. V lost 3 bases and J lost 2, with 12 bases in between. Germline V gene sequence: CDR1 SGHKS, CDR2 YYEKEE (reference sequence). The DNA for the CDR3 is TGTGCCAGCAGCTACGTTAGCGGAACCTACAATGAGCAGTTCTTC. It is translated as CASSYVSGTYNEQFF.

Only one count was recorded for this clone. V is TRBV7-9 and J is TRBJ2-1; 15 bases agree with TRBD2. CDR1 and CDR2 from the germline V gene are SEHNR and FQNEAQ (reference sequence). The CDR3 is made up of 19 amino acids. V was pared by 5 bases and J by 1 base, with 9 bases of the junction left unmatched. The CDR3 DNA is TGTGCCAGCAGCAACCCGGGACTAGCGGGAGGTTTATCCTACAATGAGCAGTTCTTC. Translated: CASSNPGLAGGLSYNEQFF.

J is TRBJ1-2 and V is TRBV28; 12 nucleotides agree with TRBD1. The CDR3 extends over 17 amino acids. CDR1 and CDR2 (germline): MDHEN, SYDVKM. J gave up 2 bases and V 1 base, and 5 bases lay outside the gene matches. CDR3 nucleotide sequence: TGTGCCAGCAGTTTATTGGGGGGGACAGGGGGCAACTATGGCTACACCTTC. This codes for CASSLLGGTGGNYGYTF.

This chain links TRBV18 with TRBJ2-1; 8 bases line up with TRBD2. V lost 2 bases to trimming and J lost 0 bases; unmatched junction nucleotides: 3. CDR1 is KGHSH, CDR2 LQKENI, per germline. This CDR3 comprises 16 residues. The CDR3 protein is CASSPGSGSSYNEQFF. The DNA of the CDR3 is TGTGCCAGCTCACCAGGCAGCGGGAGCTCCTACAATGAGCAGTTCTTC.

The chain combines TRBV20-1 with TRBJ2-3; D is ambiguous. This CDR3 comprises 14 residues. Germline V CDR1 and CDR2: DFQATT, SNEGSKA (reference sequence). V lost 3 bases, J lost 1 base, and 11 bases lay in between. The chain's CDR3 is CSASFVRGTDTQYF. The CDR3 nucleotides read TGCAGTGCTAGTTTCGTCCGGGGCACAGATACGCAGTATTTT.

The chain uses TRBV29-1 and TRBJ1-1; no clear D. V was pared by 7 bases and J by 1 base, with 10 bases between. CDR1 and CDR2 (germline): SQVTM, ANQGSEA. This CDR3 comprises 12 residues. CDR3 nucleotides: TGCAGCGGGGGAACGGGGAACACTGAAGCTTTCTTT. Translation: CSGGTGNTEAFF. Based on the CDR3 plus reference TRBV29-1 and TRBJ1-1, the full variable domain is SAVISQKPSRDICQRGTSLTIQCQVDSQVTMMFWYRQQPGQSLTLIATANQGSEATYESGFVIDKFPISRPNLTFSTLTVSNMSPEDSSIYLCSGGTGNTEAFFGQGTRLTVV.